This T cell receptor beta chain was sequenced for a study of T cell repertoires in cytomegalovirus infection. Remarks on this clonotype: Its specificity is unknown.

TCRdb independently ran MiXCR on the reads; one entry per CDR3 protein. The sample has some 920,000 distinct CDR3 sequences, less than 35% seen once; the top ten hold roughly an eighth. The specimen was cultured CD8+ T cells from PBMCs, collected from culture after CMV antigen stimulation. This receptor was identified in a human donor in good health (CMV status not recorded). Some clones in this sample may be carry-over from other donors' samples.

The CDR3 region is CASSPLRPLSYGYTF. CDR3 nucleotide sequence: TGTGCCAGCAGTCCCCTACGGCCCCTGAGCTATGGCTACACCTTC. V usage is TRBV27 and J usage is TRBJ1-2; D unresolved. The CDR3 loop spans 15 amino acids. V lost 5 bases, J lost 4 bases, and 17 bases lay in between. Per the germline V gene, CDR1 is MNHEY and CDR2 is SMNVEV (reference sequence).